Only a few counts were recorded for the clone carrying this T cell receptor (beta chain). The entry originates in a study of T cells in Graves' hyperthyroidism and ophthalmopathy. Based on clinical symptoms, serum thyroxine and TRAb, thyroid ultrasound and orbital computed tomography, diagnoses were reached. Any symptoms of ophthalmopathy came after the first hyperthyroidism diagnosis, from which the blood sample dates. This sample holds PBMCs from 10 ml fresh peripheral blood. Amplification targeted TCR beta CDR3 regions from RNA transcripts. Using the HTBI primer set, a first-round RT-PCR was run on the TCR CDR3. TCRdb ran MiXCR on the multiplex PCR reads and lists one entry per CDR3 protein. The profile shows fewer than 900,000 distinct CDR3 sequences, around a sixth of them singletons. Germline V lookup: CDR1 SGDLS, CDR2 YYNGEE. V lost 3 bases and J 9 bases, leaving 13 bases between the germline ends. The CDR3 is made up of 14 amino acids.

The chain couples TRBV9 to TRBJ1-6; TRBD1 might be the D (5 bases). Sequenced: blood. This receptor was identified in a woman aged 45-65 years with Graves' hyperthyroidism that later progressed to Graves' ophthalmopathy. For the CDR3, the DNA is TGTGCCAGCAGCGCCGGGACCGCGGGTTCACCCCTCCACTTT. It translates to CASSAGTAGSPLHF.